These 32 T cell receptor beta chains share one sample of origin, sequenced in a study of T cells in Graves' hyperthyroidism and ophthalmopathy. TCR beta CDR3 sequences were amplified from RNA transcripts. The primer set for the first-round RT-PCR of the TCR CDR3 was HTBI. TCRdb passed the multiplex PCR reads through MiXCR, listing each CDR3 protein once. The table shows nearly 600,000 distinct CDR3 sequences, with over 11% occurring only once. The sample taken for sequencing was blood. Receptor source: a woman aged 25 to 39 with Graves' hyperthyroidism that later progressed to Graves' ophthalmopathy.

The table lists this clonotype with many counts. The chain has TRBV28 and TRBJ2-1; TRBD2 agrees at 9 bases. The CDR3 is 15 amino acids. Trimming cost V 10 bases and J 7 bases; bases outside gene matches: 14. Germline V gives CDR1 MDHEN, CDR2 SYDVKM. CDR3: CATFSLVAGVNEQFF. CDR3 bases: TGTGCCACCTTCTCTCTAGTAGCGGGAGTTAATGAGCAGTTCTTC.

This clonotype was detected ten times or more. This chain connects TRBV15 to TRBJ2-1, with 9 bases fitting TRBD2. CDR1 LNHNV and CDR2 YYDKDF come from the germline V gene (reference sequence). The trim removed 0 bases at V and 7 bases at J, leaving 4 bases unmatched. The CDR3 is 15 amino acids. Here the CDR3 DNA reads TGTGCCACCAGCAGAGATACGCGGGAGGGTAATGAGCAGTTCTTC. It yields the protein CATSRDTREGNEQFF. The whole variable domain, filled in from reference TRBV15 and TRBJ2-1, reads DAMVIQNPRYQVTQFGKPVTLSCSQTLNHNVMYWYQQKSSQAPKLLFHYYDKDFNNEADTPDNFQSRRPNTSFCFLDIRSPGLGDTAMYLCATSRDTREGNEQFFGPGTRLTVL.

There are a few counts of this clonotype. The V call is TRBV19, the J call TRBJ1-1, with D unclear. The CDR3 covers 13 residues. Germline CDR1 LNHDA, CDR2 SQIVND (reference sequence). V lost 10 bases and J lost 2, with 14 bases in between. This CDR3 is CANAPLKNTEAFF. The CDR3 nucleotides are TGTGCCAACGCCCCCCTAAAAAACACTGAAGCTTTCTTT.

This clonotype has a count of ten or more. The chain combines TRBV27 with TRBJ2-2; 7 bases align to TRBD1. CDR1 MNHEY and CDR2 SMNVEV come from the germline V gene (reference sequence). J lost 8 bases, V lost 10 bases, and 7 bases had no gene match. CDR3 length equals 12 residues. The CDR3: CATGTAAGELFF. The DNA for the CDR3 is TGTGCCACCGGGACAGCGGCGGGGGAGCTGTTTTTT.

The chain recombines TRBV29-1 with TRBJ2-3; 7 nucleotides align to TRBD2. CDR1 and CDR2 (germline): SQVTM, ANQGSEA. The CDR3 is made up of 12 amino acids. Unmatched junction bases numbered 4, after V lost 4 bases and J lost 6 bases. The CDR3 region is CSVGLAADTQYF. CDR3 DNA: TGCAGCGTTGGCCTAGCGGCCGATACGCAGTATTTT.

This clonotype was counted many times. The chain has TRBV5-1 and TRBJ1-2, with TRBD1 as a possible D gene (5 bases). The germline gives CDR1 SGHRS, CDR2 YFSETQ. The CDR3 is 15 residues long. Trimming cost V 4 bases and J 7 bases, with 20 bases left between them. CDR3 protein: CASSPGPRGAVGYTF. DNA of the CDR3: TGCGCCAGCAGCCCGGGGCCCCGAGGCGCTGTTGGCTACACCTTC.

This clonotype was seen a handful of times. V gene TRBV25-1 combines with J gene TRBJ2-7; TRBD1 agrees at 9 bases. The CDR3 length is 17 residues. The J segment lost 3 bases and the V segment lost 4 bases, leaving 13 bases of the junction unmatched. Germline CDR1 reads MGHDK; CDR2 reads SYGVNS. CDR3 coding DNA: TGTGCCAGCAGTGGGGGGACGGGACAGGGTTACCTCTACGAGCAGTACTTC. The encoded protein is CASSGGTGQGYLYEQYF.

This clonotype was picked up many times. The chain carries TRBV7-8 and TRBJ1-4; the match to TRBD1 covers 10 bases. The trim removed 3 bases at V and 6 bases at J, leaving 1 base unmatched. The CDR3 extends over 14 amino acids. The germline V gene encodes CDR1 SGHVS and CDR2 FQNEAQ. CDR3 sequence reads: CASSFGTGDEKLFF. The CDR3 DNA follows: TGTGCCAGCAGCTTCGGGACAGGGGATGAAAAACTGTTTTTT.

J is TRBJ2-5 and V is TRBV20-1; 12 positions agree with TRBD2. The CDR3 sequence is 15 residues long. Germline lookup yields CDR1 DFQATT and CDR2 SNEGSKA (reference sequence). The ends lost 7 bases at V and 3 bases at J; junction bases unmatched: 9. This CDR3 reads CSVTSGSGEEETQYF. CDR3 sequence (DNA): TGCAGTGTGACTAGCGGGAGTGGGGAGGAAGAGACCCAGTACTTC.

J is TRBJ1-5 and V is TRBV4-1; D remains ambiguous. CDR1 and CDR2 from the germline V gene are MGHRA and YSYEKL. Trimming pared 7 bases from V and 5 bases from J, leaving 12 bases between. The CDR3 runs 13 residues. The CDR3 loop reads CASTPVRDQPQHF. DNA of the CDR3: TGCGCCAGCACCCCCGTAAGGGATCAGCCCCAGCATTTT.

The V gene is TRBV9, the J gene TRBJ2-7, with a possible D match to TRBD1 (6 bases). Germline V gene lookup returns CDR1 SGDLS and CDR2 YYNGEE. The CDR3 has 14 residues. The V and J ends lost 0 bases and 2 bases respectively, with 9 bases between them. The DNA for the CDR3 is TGTGCCAGCAGCGTAGAGGACAGAACCTACGAGCAGTACTTC. It yields the protein CASSVEDRTYEQYF.

This clonotype was observed many times. V gene TRBV7-2 combines with J gene TRBJ1-2; the D is unclear. V was shortened by 7 bases and J by 1 base, with 13 bases between the two germline ends. The CDR3 contains 14 residues. Germline CDR1 SGHTA, CDR2 FQGNSA. The CDR3: CASTRGGVNYGYTF. The CDR3, as DNA: TGTGCCAGCACCCGAGGCGGGGTTAACTATGGCTACACCTTC.

This clonotype has a count of ten or more. The genes are TRBV7-9 and TRBJ2-2, with a tentative D call TRBD1 (5 bases). The V and J ends lost 5 bases and 7 bases respectively, with 11 bases between them. Germline CDR1 SEHNR, CDR2 FQNEAQ (reference sequence). This CDR3 comprises 13 residues. The CDR3 here is CASSPRQYGELFF. The CDR3 coding sequence is TGTGCCAGCAGCCCGCGACAGTACGGGGAGCTGTTTTTT.

This clonotype was seen a handful of times. The chain has TRBV28 and TRBJ2-3, with no clear D. Trimming took 5 bases from V and 2 from J, leaving 20 bases between them. The CDR3 has 17 amino acids. Looked up from germline, CDR1 is MDHEN and CDR2 is SYDVKM. In DNA, the CDR3 is TGTGCCAGCAGTACTCGGCCCGTGCGGAGACACACAGATACGCAGTATTTT. Translation: CASSTRPVRRHTDTQYF.

This clonotype was counted ten times or more. The J gene is TRBJ1-1, the V gene TRBV20-1; TRBD1 matches at 12 bases. Trimming at V came to 3 bases and at J to 6 bases, leaving 8 bases not matched to a gene. This CDR3 comprises 15 residues. Germline V gene lookup returns CDR1 DFQATT and CDR2 SNEGSKA (reference sequence). In DNA, the CDR3 is TGCAGTGCTAGTTTTTACCGGGACAGGGGGCCTGAAGCTTTCTTT. This translates into CSASFYRDRGPEAFF.

The sample holds many counts of this clonotype. V usage is TRBV6-2 or TRBV6-3 and J usage is TRBJ2-1; D uncertain. Trimming took 7 bases from V and 3 from J, leaving 16 bases between them. CDR1 is MNHEY, CDR2 SVGEGT, per germline. This CDR3 spans 15 amino acids. This CDR3 reads CASTPRVGIYNEQFF. The CDR3 DNA reads as TGTGCCAGCACCCCTAGGGTGGGGATCTACAATGAGCAGTTCTTC.

About this clonotype: Since a much larger clone is just one base distant, this may be a read error. This CDR3 is missing its conserved last phenylalanine or tryptophan, likely due to a read error. This chain uses TRBV6-5 with TRBJ1-6; D is uncertain. V was shortened by 4 bases and J by 7 bases, with 2 bases between the two germline ends. Germline V CDR1 and CDR2: MNHEY, SVGAGI. This CDR3 is 11 amino acids long. The CDR3 reads CASSSNSPLHS. As DNA, the CDR3 is TGTGCCAGCAGTTCGAATTCACCCCTCCACTCT.

This clonotype has a count of ten or more. The genes are TRBV28 and TRBJ1-2; TRBD1 is a possible D gene (5 bases). The CDR3 runs 14 residues. In germline, CDR1 is MDHEN, CDR2 SYDVKM. Trimming pared 10 bases from V and 3 bases from J, leaving 18 bases between. The CDR3 sequence: CATTGARGDYGYTF. In nucleotides, the CDR3 is TGTGCCACTACTGGGGCGCGCGGAGACTATGGCTACACCTTC.

This clonotype was seen many times. V and J are TRBV12-3 or TRBV12-4 and TRBJ1-1; D ambiguous. This CDR3 contains 14 residues. V dropped 2 bases and J dropped 3 bases, with 10 bases sitting between them. The CDR3 protein is CASSLSRGYTEAFF. CDR3 sequence (DNA): TGTGCCAGCAGTTTATCTCGGGGTTACACTGAAGCTTTCTTT.

This clonotype showed up many times. The chain has TRBV10-3 and TRBJ2-3, with TRBD2 identical over 10 bases. Germline lookup yields CDR1 ENHRY and CDR2 SYGVKD. The CDR3 contains 16 residues. Germline trimming cut 4 bases from V and 0 bases from J; bases unmatched to any gene: 4. The CDR3 is CAISALAGGSTDTQYF. For the CDR3, the DNA is TGTGCCATCAGTGCTTTAGCGGGAGGTAGCACAGATACGCAGTATTTT.

This clonotype came up many times. The chain combines TRBV19 with TRBJ2-7, with 11 bases fitting TRBD2. This CDR3 has 18 residues. Germline values: CDR1 LNHDA, CDR2 SQIVND (reference sequence). The junction had 12 bases not matched to a gene; V was cut back by 1 base and J by 4 bases. CDR3 region: CASSIAPPTSGSWYEQYF. The CDR3 coding sequence is TGTGCCAGTAGTATAGCCCCTCCTACTAGCGGGAGTTGGTACGAGCAGTACTTC.

This clonotype appeared many times. The rearrangement links TRBV5-1 to TRBJ2-1, with 9 bases matching TRBD1. The CDR3 is 15 residues long. The V and J ends lost 0 bases and 9 bases, in that order; junction bases with no gene match: 7. In germline, CDR1 is SGHRS, CDR2 YFSETQ. This chain's CDR3 is CASSLGGQGIGEQFF. The CDR3 nucleotides are TGCGCCAGCAGCTTGGGGGGACAGGGAATCGGTGAGCAGTTCTTC.

The table lists this clonotype with many counts. The CDR3 loop is CASSVGEAPKLFF. The CDR3 bases are TGTGCCAGCAGTGTTGGCGAAGCCCCAAAACTGTTTTTT. This chain uses TRBV6-1 with TRBJ1-4, with D unclear. The ends were cut back, 4 bases at V and 10 bases at J, with 13 bases in the middle. The CDR3 has 13 amino acids. The germline CDR1 and CDR2 sequences are MNHNS and SASEGT.

V is TRBV28 and J is TRBJ1-1; 8 bases match TRBD1. Trimming took 3 bases from V and 1 from J; bases not matched to a gene: 7. Per the germline V gene, CDR1 is MDHEN and CDR2 is SYDVKM. This CDR3 spans 16 amino acids. The CDR3 loop reads CASSFRDRGGNTEAFF. The CDR3 DNA reads as TGTGCCAGCAGTTTTCGAGACAGGGGAGGGAACACTGAAGCTTTCTTT.

This clonotype occurred a few times. The chain uses TRBV2 and TRBJ2-2; D uncertain. From germline, CDR1 is SNHLY and CDR2 FYNNEI. This CDR3 has 15 amino acids. V was trimmed by 4 bases and J by 6 bases, leaving 15 bases between them. CDR3 in amino acids: CASSVGSPRAGELFF. The CDR3 coding sequence is TGTGCCAGCAGTGTAGGGTCCCCAAGGGCCGGGGAGCTGTTTTTT.

This clonotype has a handful of counts. V usage is TRBV14 and J usage is TRBJ2-3; D is possibly TRBD1 (6 bases). From germline, CDR1 is SGHDN and CDR2 FVKESK. Between the trimmed V and J ends, which lost 4 bases and 6 bases, there was a span of 17 bases. The CDR3 has 15 residues. The DNA of the CDR3 is TGTGCCAGCAGCCCTAGGACAGCCCCGGGGGATACGCAGTATTTT. Residues: CASSPRTAPGDTQYF.

The chain is built from TRBV11-3 and TRBJ1-3; D not resolved. There are 15 residues in the CDR3. V dropped 1 base and J dropped 3 bases, with 10 bases sitting between them. Germline CDR1 is SGHNT and CDR2 is YENEEA. In DNA, the CDR3 is TGTGCCAGCAGCTTAGGCTCTTCGGATGGAAACACCATATATTTT. Its protein product is CASSLGSSDGNTIYF.

In its sample, this clonotype was seen many times. CDR3 sequence (DNA): TGTGCCAGCAGCCCCCGAATACAGGGGTACGCTTTCTTT. Translating it yields CASSPRIQGYAFF. The chain is built from TRBV14 and TRBJ1-1; 7 bases are shared with TRBD1. Per germline, CDR1 SGHDN and CDR2 FVKESK. The CDR3 loop spans 13 amino acids. V shed 4 bases and J 11 bases; nucleotides not matched to a gene: 10.

This sequence joins TRBV3-1 and TRBJ2-7, with D perhaps TRBD1 or TRBD2 (5 bases each). This CDR3 has 14 residues. Germline V CDR1 and CDR2: LGHDT, YNNKEL (reference sequence). V lost 6 bases to trimming and J lost 2 bases, with 14 bases between them. The CDR3 loop reads CASSYSGLPYEQYF. As DNA, the CDR3 is TGTGCCAGCAGTTATTCGGGGCTCCCCTACGAGCAGTACTTC.

This clonotype was seen ten or more times. The V and J genes are TRBV30 and TRBJ2-2; D is uncertain. Between the trimmed V and J ends, which lost 5 bases and 6 bases, there was a span of 7 bases. This CDR3 is 11 amino acids long. Germline values: CDR1 GTSNPN, CDR2 SVGIG (reference sequence). CDR3 in amino acids: CAWVHSGELFF. CDR3 nucleotides: TGTGCCTGGGTTCATTCCGGGGAGCTGTTTTTT.

As regards this clonotype: The germline gene is not matched at one end of the junction; a read error may be the cause. This chain joins TRBV5-6 and TRBJ1-1, with a tentative D call TRBD1 (5 bases). This CDR3 has 13 amino acids. CDR1 and CDR2 (germline): SGHDT, YYEEEE. CDR3 sequence (DNA): TGTGCCAGCAGCCCGGGGACGAACACTGAAGCTTCCTTT. This gives the protein CASSPGTNTEASF.

This clonotype has a count of ten or more. The CDR3 bases are TGTGCCAGCAGTTTATCTCGGGGGGCGCGGACCGGGGAGCTGTTTTTT. Translation: CASSLSRGARTGELFF. The chain combines TRBV12-3 or TRBV12-4 with TRBJ2-2, with D possibly matching TRBD2 (7 bases). CDR3 length equals 16 residues. Trimming left V 2 bases short and J 5 bases short, with 15 bases between.